The clone carrying this TCR beta chain has just a few counts. The sample's time point: newly diagnosed GD, antithyroid drugs for less than 3 months. PBMC RNA served as the TCR library source. This entry is derived from a study of regulatory T cells in long-lasting Graves disease. Combining iRepertoire HTBI primers with Arm-PCR of CDR3 regions, the authors built TCR beta libraries. MiXCR was run by TCRdb on the multiplex PCR reads, yielding one entry per CDR3 protein. This table holds more than 300,000 distinct CDR3 sequences, about 16% found once. J lost 6 bases, V lost 4 bases, and 2 bases had no gene match. CDR3 size: 12 residues. Germline V gene lookup returns CDR1 SQVTM and CDR2 ANQGSEA.

The sample was peripheral blood mononuclear cells (PBMCs), taken at new diagnosis, from a patient treated with antithyroid drugs. The chain uses TRBV29-1 and TRBJ2-2; 7 bases fit TRBD2. The clonotype originates from a female donor with Graves disease. CDR3 DNA sequence: TGCAGCGTTGTGGGAGGGCCCGGGGAGCTGTTTTTT. Protein product: CSVVGGPGELFF.